The present entry profiles one T cell receptor beta chain with its context. Its antigen is not known. The sample is drawn from a study of CD8 T cells in Susac syndrome. General study findings and limits: The study acknowledged a relatively small number of individuals in its TCR sequencing and HLA analysis.

The V end lost 5 bases, the J end lost 0 bases, and 19 bases lay between the germline ends. Germline loops: CDR1 SEHNR, CDR2 FQNEAQ (reference sequence). The CDR3 has 17 residues. An amount of RNA that ranged from roughly 0.45 to 1 ug was reverse transcribed with random hexamers. Amplification of TCR beta CDR3 spanned 54 Vbeta and 13 Jbeta via immunoSEQ multiplex PCR. TCRdb used MiXCR to reprocess the immunoSEQ multiplex PCR reads, holding one entry per CDR3 protein. The data hold over 100,000 distinct CDR3 sequences, with 85% to 95% observed a single time. The source of this sequence is a human donor with Susac syndrome. Material for sequencing was CD8+ T cells from PBMCs. J is TRBJ1-2 and V is TRBV7-9; the D is unclear. The CDR3 coding sequence is TGTGCCAGCAGCCCCCGTCCCAGCCCTCCCTCTAACTATGGCTACACCTTC. It codes for CASSPRPSPPSNYGYTF.